This T cell receptor (beta chain) was captured by sequencing in a study of tumor and adjacent non-tumor tissue in lung cancer. Study in general: Histology: about twelve adenocarcinoma, a couple of squamous cell carcinoma, 1 small cell lung cancer.

RNA was extracted from bulk tissue without any cell sorting. There are a few counts of this clonotype. This CDR3 is 17 amino acids long. Losses at the gene ends were 4 bases for V and 4 bases for J; bases not matched to a gene: 11. Germline V CDR1 and CDR2: MGHRA, YSYEKL. A modified ARM-PCR protocol with three rounds of nested PCR amplified TCRbeta. TCRdb itself ran the multiplex PCR reads through MiXCR, one entry per CDR3 protein. The table lists 120,000 or so distinct CDR3 sequences, around three fifths of them singletons, with around 13% in the top ten. The chain carries TRBV4-1 and TRBJ2-3, with 10 bases lining up with TRBD2. Sample: lung tumor tissue. The sequence was obtained from a man between 25 and 39 years old with non-small cell lung cancer. The chain's CDR3 is CASSPTGISGRSDTQYF. The DNA of the CDR3 is TGCGCCAGCAGCCCAACCGGGATTAGCGGGAGGTCAGATACGCAGTATTTT.